This T cell receptor beta chain was identified during a study of blood T cell repertoires in COVID-19. Overall study context: Whether acute or convalescent, the COVID-19 samples came from the United States, Italy and Spain. Nucleic acid was either cDNA or gDNA, and it came from T cells, B-cell-depleted T cells, or PBMCs.

Seattle patients were enrolled during active infection and followed longitudinally. Germline CDR1 reads SGHRS; CDR2 reads YFSETQ. This CDR3 is built from 16 residues. The junction had 11 bases not matched to a gene; V was cut back by 4 bases and J by 5 bases. In the original workflow: The authors estimated nucleated cell counts from reference gene primer amplification. TCRdb's table, derived via immunoSEQ multiplex PCR, lists solely in-frame clones and lacks some. V, J and clone size are those of that table, while D and trimming were read from the DNA. The sample gives 300,000 to 350,000 clones, roughly 90% of which show up once; 7.3% is in the top ten.

This chain uses TRBV5-1 with TRBJ2-1; 8 bases agree with TRBD1. This sequence originates from a woman aged 70-85 years with COVID-19, enrolled during active disease. The sequencing input was peripheral blood. CDR3 sequence: CASSPPPGQDHNEQFF. CDR3 in DNA: TGCGCCAGCAGCCCGCCTCCGGGACAGGATCACAATGAGCAGTTCTTC.